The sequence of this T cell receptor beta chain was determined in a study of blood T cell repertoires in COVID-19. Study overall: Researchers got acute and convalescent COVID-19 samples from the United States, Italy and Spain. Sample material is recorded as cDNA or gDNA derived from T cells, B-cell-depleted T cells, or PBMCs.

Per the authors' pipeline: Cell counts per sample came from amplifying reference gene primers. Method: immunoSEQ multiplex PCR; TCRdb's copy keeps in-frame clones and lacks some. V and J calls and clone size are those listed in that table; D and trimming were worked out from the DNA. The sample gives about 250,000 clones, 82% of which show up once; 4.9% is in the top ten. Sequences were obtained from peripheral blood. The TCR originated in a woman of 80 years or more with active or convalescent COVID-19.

The CDR3 protein is CASSSQMNTGELFF. The CDR3 bases are TGTGCCAGTAGTAGCCAGATGAACACCGGGGAGCTGTTTTTT. The chain combines TRBV19 with TRBJ2-2; unclear D gene. Trimming stripped 4 bases from V and 1 base from J, with 7 bases between. There are 14 residues in the CDR3. CDR1 and CDR2 from the germline V gene are LNHDA and SQIVND (reference sequence).